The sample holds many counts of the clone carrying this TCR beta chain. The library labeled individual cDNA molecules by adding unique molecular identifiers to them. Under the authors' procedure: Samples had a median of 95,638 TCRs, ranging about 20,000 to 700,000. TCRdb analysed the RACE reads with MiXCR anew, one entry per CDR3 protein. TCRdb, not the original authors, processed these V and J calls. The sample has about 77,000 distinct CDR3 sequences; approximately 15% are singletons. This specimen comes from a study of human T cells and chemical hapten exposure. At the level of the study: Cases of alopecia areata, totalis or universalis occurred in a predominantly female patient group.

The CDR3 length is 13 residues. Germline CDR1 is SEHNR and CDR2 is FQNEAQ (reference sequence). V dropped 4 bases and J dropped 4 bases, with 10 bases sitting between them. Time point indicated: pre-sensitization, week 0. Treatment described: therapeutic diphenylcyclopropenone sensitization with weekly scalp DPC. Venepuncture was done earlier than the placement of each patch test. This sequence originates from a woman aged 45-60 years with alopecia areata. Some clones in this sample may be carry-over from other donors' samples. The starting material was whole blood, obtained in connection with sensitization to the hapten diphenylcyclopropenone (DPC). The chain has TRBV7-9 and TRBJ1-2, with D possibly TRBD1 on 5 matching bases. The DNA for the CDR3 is TGTGCCAGCAGCTCAGGGTCCGGCTATGGCTACACCTTC. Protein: CASSSGSGYGYTF.